This paragraph reports one T cell receptor beta chain. This clone was counted a single time. The clone's antigen remains unknown. Base qualities are not recorded, but no much larger clone differs from it by a single base. In the germline V gene (reference sequence), CDR1 corresponds to LNHDA and CDR2 to SQIVND. Its CDR3 holds 15 amino acids, cysteine through phenylalanine. Only CDR3 DNA remains: 45 bases, in frame from the first base. V and J are truncated by 3 bases and 2 bases respectively, leaving an intervening sequence of 14 bases. The data originate from a study of graft-versus-host responses after intestinal transplantation (dated by TCRdb to the early 2020s). Some background on the complete study: Recipients received multivisceral, liver-intestinal, or isolated intestinal transplants. Every recipient was given anti-thymocyte globulin induction, followed by approximately 3 years of maintenance tacrolimus and steroids. Bulk TCR-beta CDR3 sequencing was used to track graft-versus-host and host-versus-graft alloreactive T cell clones in the graft, circulation and bone marrow after intestinal transplantation. To identify alloreactive clones, pre-transplant mixed lymphocyte reaction products were sequenced and compared with unstimulated pre-transplant donor and recipient T cells. A cohort of about 26 intestinal transplant recipients, including one retransplant, was enrolled, and a few patients lacking pretransplant specimens were excluded. Donor T cell macrochimerism was defined as a peak of at least 4% donor T cells among recipient peripheral blood mononuclear cells. Rather than going through the commercial service, samples from a few later patients were sequenced in-house on an Illumina MiSeq and processed with MiXCR.

The library came from the immunoSEQ multiplex PCR assay. High-throughput TCR-beta CDR3 sequencing of genomic DNA from most patients was performed by Adaptive Biotechnologies. The paper's processing steps were these. TCR sequencing data were retrieved from Adaptive's ImmunoSEQ software for roughly 17 patients, whereas three other patients were processed with MiXCR and VDJtools. Because the origin of CDR3 nucleotide sequences shared between donor and recipient could not be assigned, those sequences were removed. To be classed as alloreactive, a clone needed at least 2-fold expansion over unstimulated cells and a minimum CFSE-low frequency of 0.002% (template counts) or 0.001% (read counts). A clone was considered mappable if detected in the sequenced pre-transplant spleen, lymph node, or MLR CFSE-low populations of the donor or recipient. Cumulative frequency of alloreactive clones was calculated as a percentage of all sequences weighted by copy number. TCRdb obtained this table from immuneACCESS and retained in-frame rearrangements with V and J assigned. These tables miss some clones; where compared with another copy, unresolved V genes account for less than half of the shortfall, and the remainder is unexplained. For V, J and clone size, that table is used; D and trimming come from the DNA. A total of about 25,000 clones appear in this sample, 85% to 95% of them only once. 0.45% to 0.6% of the sample belongs to the ten largest clones.

Broad study findings and their caveats: GvH clones turned up in recipient bone marrow, with some appearing earlier in ileal mucosa or blood, a pattern consistent with an intestinal mucosal origin. Peak levels of circulating GvH clones were associated with declines in HvG clones early after transplant. High GvH to HvG T cell clonal ratios were observed in the allografts of patients with donor T cell macrochimerism. Conclusions were limited by the relatively low number and heterogeneity of intestinal transplant patients.

Blood samples were collected up to 4 times in the first month after transplant and then at least monthly when available. This chain is built from TRBV19 and TRBJ2-7; the D segment could be TRBD2, given 6 matching bases. The material sequenced was PBMCs, taken 18 days after transplant. The TCR comes from a human patient who received an intestinal transplant, so some T cells may come from the graft donor. The DNA is TGTGCCAGTAGTATGGGAGGTGGGGATACCTACGAGCAGTACTTC. Its translation reads: CASSMGGGDTYEQYF.